One sample yielded the 7 T cell receptor beta chains listed below, sequenced in a study of post-analysis software for immune sequencing data. Antigens of these TCRs are unknown. Unique molecular identifiers were built into the TCR beta cDNA libraries. TCRdb reanalysed the PCR reads using MiXCR and keeps one entry per CDR3 protein. In the table there are 450,000 to 650,000 distinct CDR3 sequences, roughly 47% of which are singletons. Findings and caveats of the study: With TRBV5-6, TRBV5-1 and TRBV20-1 included, a handful of TRBV segments were more frequent in patients than in controls.

Sequences were obtained from blood. The receptors originated from a girl aged 10 to 17 with multiple sclerosis.

The rearrangement uses TRBV28 and TRBJ1-2; weak D call: TRBD1 (6 bases). The CDR3 loop spans 13 amino acids. V gave up 6 bases and J gave up 1 base, with 9 bases separating them. Germline CDR1 reads MDHEN; CDR2 reads SYDVKM. CDR3 in DNA: TGTGCCAGCAGGGAGGACAGTAACTATGGCTACACCTTC. This gives the protein CASREDSNYGYTF.

The rearrangement joins TRBV2 to TRBJ2-5; no clear D. The CDR3 is 15 residues long. The V and J ends lost 1 base and 2 bases respectively, with 11 bases between them. The V gene's germline CDR1 is SNHLY and CDR2 FYNNEI. The CDR3 coding sequence is TGTGCCAGCAGTGAAGTTGGCAGACTTCAAGAGACCCAGTACTTC. Amino acids: CASSEVGRLQETQYF.

This chain uses TRBV10-3 with TRBJ1-2, with a weak D call TRBD1 (5 bases). V lost 4 bases, J lost 3 bases, and 12 bases lay in between. CDR1 and CDR2 from the germline V gene are ENHRY and SYGVKD. This CDR3 has 14 residues. CDR3 region: CAISASGTDYGYTF. The CDR3 region has the DNA TGTGCCATCAGTGCTTCCGGGACGGACTATGGCTACACCTTC.

V usage is TRBV28 and J usage is TRBJ2-5; D gene ambiguous. Looked up from germline, CDR1 is MDHEN and CDR2 is SYDVKM. The CDR3 is 17 amino acids. Trimming pared 4 bases from V and 2 bases from J, leaving 20 bases between. CDR3 protein: CASSSLDYRAGQETQYF. In nucleotides, the CDR3 is TGTGCCAGCAGTTCCCTCGATTATCGCGCCGGGCAAGAGACCCAGTACTTC.

The V and J genes are TRBV5-1 and TRBJ2-7; TRBD1 matches at 9 bases. The CDR3 loop spans 15 amino acids. The germline gives CDR1 SGHRS, CDR2 YFSETQ. V was pared by 7 bases and J by 4 bases, with 12 bases of the junction left unmatched. The chain's CDR3 is CASGLIRDRVYEQYF. CDR3 sequence (DNA): TGCGCCAGCGGTTTGATCCGGGACAGGGTTTACGAGCAGTACTTC.

This clonotype was seen a handful of times. J is TRBJ2-3 and V is TRBV25-1, with D hard to call. V lost 3 bases and J 1 base, leaving 14 bases between the germline ends. The CDR3 consists of 16 residues. Germline V CDR1 and CDR2: MGHDK, SYGVNS. The CDR3 DNA sequence: TGTGCCAGCAGTGATATGGCACGCCTAGGCACAGATACGCAGTATTTT. The encoded protein is CASSDMARLGTDTQYF.

The table lists this clonotype with a few counts. The CDR3 here is CSVEDMGYGYTF. The CDR3 DNA reads as TGCAGCGTTGAAGATATGGGCTATGGCTACACCTTC. The chain carries TRBV29-1 and TRBJ1-2; D is unclear. V lost 0 bases and J lost 4, with 6 bases in between. This CDR3 spans 12 amino acids. Per germline, CDR1 SQVTM and CDR2 ANQGSEA.